The 10 T cell receptor beta chains in this list originate from one sample, sequenced in a study of sequential checkpoint blockade in melanoma (dated by TCRdb to the late 2010s). The treatment or condition label, read with the paper, signifies: randomized to nivolumab then ipilimumab (arm A) or the reverse (arm B). Libraries were made using the immunoSEQ multiplex PCR assay. Not all clones reach the TCRdb copy of this immuneACCESS table, which keeps in-frame sequences only. Checked studies attribute under half of the gap to unresolved V genes and leave the rest unexplained. The sample contains about 37,000 clones, almost 85% of them found a single time. The ten largest account for around 5.4% of the sample. The sample consisted of CD8+ T cells sorted from blood (inferred from file names), taken from a patient given nivolumab and ipilimumab in sequence. The source of these receptors is a human donor with melanoma.

The rearrangement links TRBV11-2 to TRBJ2-7, with TRBD1 matching over 7 bases. This CDR3 is 14 amino acids long. The J segment lost 1 base and the V segment lost 4 bases, leaving 4 bases of the junction unmatched. Germline loops: CDR1 SGHAT, CDR2 FQNNGV. CDR3 coding DNA: TGTGCCAGCAGCTCACAGGGGCTATCCTACGAGCAGTACTTC. This codes for CASSSQGLSYEQYF.

The V call is TRBV6-6, the J call TRBJ2-5; D unclear. Trimming removed 2 bases from V and 3 bases from J, with 10 bases in between. The CDR3 has 14 residues. The germline CDR1 and CDR2 sequences are MNHNY and SVGAGI (reference sequence). In nucleotides, the CDR3 is TGTGCCAGCAGTTACGGGCAAATCGAAGAGACCCAGTACTTC. Its translation: CASSYGQIEETQYF.

The chain employs TRBV4-1 and TRBJ2-7; perhaps TRBD2 as D (6 bases). CDR3 length equals 16 residues. V was trimmed by 0 bases and J by 5 bases, leaving 17 bases between them. Germline CDR1 is MGHRA and CDR2 is YSYEKL. CDR3 nucleotides: TGCGCCAGCAGCCAAGATTCCCGCGGGGACCCCCACGAGCAGTACTTC. Protein: CASSQDSRGDPHEQYF.

The chain combines TRBV9 with TRBJ1-4; tentative D call: TRBD1 (5 bases). Trimming removed 2 bases from V and 7 bases from J, with 15 bases in between. Germline V CDR1 and CDR2: SGDLS, YYNGEE. The CDR3 has 15 amino acids. For the CDR3, the DNA is TGTGCCAGCAGCGTTTCGGGAGGGGAGGGTGAAAAACTGTTTTTT. Its translation is CASSVSGGEGEKLFF.

The chain links TRBV29-1 to TRBJ1-5; 7 nucleotides match TRBD1. CDR3 length: 13 residues. Germline CDR1 and CDR2: SQVTM and ANQGSEA. With 6 bases clipped from V and 6 bases from J, the junction kept 8 bases outside the gene matches. Here the CDR3 DNA reads TGCAGCGTCGAGACAGGGTTCGGTCAGCCCCAGCATTTT. Its protein is CSVETGFGQPQHF.

The rearrangement uses TRBV10-1 and TRBJ1-2; weak D call: TRBD1 (5 bases). Germline V CDR1 and CDR2: WNHNN, SYGVQD (reference sequence). Trimming took off 2 bases at V and 4 bases at J, with 8 bases between the two ends. The CDR3 is made up of 13 amino acids. The CDR3 sequence is CASSEGQFYGYTF. The CDR3 DNA reads TGCGCCAGCAGTGAGGGACAATTCTATGGCTACACCTTC.

This sequence joins TRBV10-2 and TRBJ1-1; perhaps TRBD1 as D (5 bases). Looked up from germline, CDR1 is WSHSY and CDR2 is SAAADI. The CDR3 contains 13 residues. The V gene lost 5 bases and the J gene lost 0 bases, with 7 bases spanning the gap. CDR3 protein: CASSQGMNTEAFF. The CDR3 DNA sequence: TGCGCCAGCAGTCAGGGCATGAACACTGAAGCTTTCTTT.

This clone was counted once. The chain carries TRBV5-6 and TRBJ1-6, with TRBD1 matching over 7 bases. The CDR3 extends over 18 amino acids. The V segment lost 3 bases and the J segment 5 bases; nucleotides outside the gene matches: 14. Germline CDR1 SGHDT, CDR2 YYEEEE. For the CDR3, the DNA is TGTGCCAGCAGCTCGTTAGAGCGACAGGGCGGCCATAATTCACCCCTCCACTTT. The encoded protein is CASSSLERQGGHNSPLHF.

The chain links TRBV7-9 to TRBJ1-2, with TRBD1 matching over 9 bases. Germline V CDR1 and CDR2: SEHNR, FQNEAQ (reference sequence). V shed 1 base and J 6 bases; nucleotides not matched to a gene: 6. The CDR3 loop spans 15 amino acids. The CDR3 here is CASSLGPTGGDGYTF. CDR3 DNA: TGTGCCAGCAGCTTAGGGCCCACAGGGGGCGATGGCTACACCTTC.

The chain links TRBV29-1 to TRBJ1-1; TRBD1 is a possible D gene (6 bases). Germline CDR1 and CDR2: SQVTM and ANQGSEA. Trimming left V 1 base short and J 3 bases short, with 12 bases between. This CDR3 is 14 amino acids long. As DNA, the CDR3 is TGCAGCGTTGAAGGCTGGGGGCAGGACACTGAAGCTTTCTTT. Its translation: CSVEGWGQDTEAFF.